A single sample is the source of the 13 T cell receptor beta chains below, sequenced in a study of blood T cell repertoires in COVID-19. TCRdb's copy holds only in-frame clones and misses some; the assay was immunoSEQ multiplex PCR. The profile shows 250,000 to 300,000 clones, just over 85% of them singletons. The sample comprised PBMCs or T cells enriched from blood (not recorded which). The receptor source for this set is a man younger than 35 who had recovered from COVID-19.

The CDR3 here is CASSLLYRDTNTEAFF. The CDR3 nucleotides read TGTGCCAGCAGCCTCTTATACCGGGACACGAACACTGAAGCTTTCTTT. The V call is TRBV3-1 (or the pseudogene TRBV3-2), the J call TRBJ1-1; perhaps TRBD1 as D (6 bases). CDR1 is LGHDT and CDR2 is YNNKEL in the germline V gene (reference sequence). This CDR3 region has 16 residues. Deletions cut 4 bases from V and 1 base from J, with 16 bases between.

This chain connects TRBV2 to TRBJ1-2; weak D call: TRBD1 (5 bases). V shed 7 bases and J shed 5 bases, with 8 bases lying between them. Germline assignment: CDR1 SNHLY and CDR2 FYNNEI. The CDR3 is 11 amino acids. This CDR3 reads CASTAGYGYTF. The CDR3 DNA sequence: TGTGCCAGCACGGCAGGGTATGGCTACACCTTC.

The chain recombines TRBV12-3 or TRBV12-4 with TRBJ1-2; the match to TRBD1 covers 10 bases. CDR3 length: 13 residues. The ends lost 3 bases at V and 7 bases at J; junction bases unmatched: 2. CDR3 DNA sequence: TGTGCCAGCAGTTTGGACAGGGGGGCTGGCTACACCTTC. Translation gives CASSLDRGAGYTF.

The V call is TRBV3-1 (or the pseudogene TRBV3-2), the J call TRBJ2-7, with TRBD2 matching 8 bases. V lost 1 base to trimming and J lost 5 bases; unmatched junction nucleotides: 13. Germline-derived CDR1 and CDR2 are LGHDT and YNNKEL (reference sequence). The CDR3 extends over 17 amino acids. The CDR3 nucleotides read TGTGCCAGCAGCCAAGTCTGGGCGGCGGGAGGTCTCGACGAGCAGTACTTC. Translating it yields CASSQVWAAGGLDEQYF.

This chain links TRBV12-5 with TRBJ2-7; possible D gene TRBD2, 6 bases. V lost 3 bases, J lost 0 bases, and 9 bases lay in between. The CDR3 covers 14 residues. Germline V lookup: CDR1 LGHNT, CDR2 FRNRAP. The CDR3 bases are TGTGCTAGTGGTTTCTTGACTAGCTCCTACGAGCAGTACTTC. This encodes CASGFLTSSYEQYF.

This chain uses TRBV11-2 with TRBJ2-1; no clear D gene. Germline values: CDR1 SGHAT, CDR2 FQNNGV. This CDR3 spans 13 amino acids. V was trimmed by 1 base and J by 4 bases, leaving 5 bases between them. The CDR3 nucleotides are TGTGCCAGCAGCTTAGTCCCATACAATGAGCAGTTCTTC. Translated: CASSLVPYNEQFF.

The gene calls are TRBV7-9 and TRBJ2-1, with TRBD1 matching over 7 bases. CDR1 and CDR2 (germline): SEHNR, FQNEAQ (reference sequence). V shed 3 bases and J 5 bases; nucleotides not matched to a gene: 7. This CDR3 has 15 amino acids. CDR3 protein: CASSLGQTLHNEQFF. DNA of the CDR3: TGTGCCAGCAGCTTGGGACAGACCCTTCACAATGAGCAGTTCTTC.

This chain uses TRBV19 with TRBJ1-1; no clear D. This CDR3 has 15 residues. Trimming stripped 3 bases from V and 3 bases from J, with 14 bases between. Germline CDR1 reads LNHDA; CDR2 reads SQIVND (reference sequence). CDR3 nucleotides: TGTGCCAGTAGTATTCGGAGGGTTGTGGACACTGAAGCTTTCTTT. Residues: CASSIRRVVDTEAFF.

This clone appeared once. The chain is built from TRBV5-5 and TRBJ2-5; 8 bases map to TRBD1. J lost 5 bases, V lost 6 bases, and 6 bases had no gene match. The V gene's germline CDR1 is SGHKS and CDR2 YYEKEE (reference sequence). The CDR3 is made up of 13 amino acids. The CDR3 DNA is TGTGCCAGCACCAGGACAGGGACGGAGACCCAGTACTTC. This translates into CASTRTGTETQYF.

In this sample, this clone turned up once. Other DNA sequences in this specimen translate into the identical CDR3. The rearrangement joins TRBV9 to TRBJ2-3; weak D call: TRBD2 (5 bases). The V end lost 0 bases, the J end lost 0 bases, and 8 bases lay between the germline ends. The V gene's germline CDR1 is SGDLS and CDR2 YYNGEE. This CDR3 has 15 residues. In nucleotides, the CDR3 is TGTGCCAGCAGCGTAGGAGGGTTAAGCACAGATACGCAGTATTTT. Its translation: CASSVGGLSTDTQYF.

The table lists this clone with a few counts. The chain combines TRBV2 with TRBJ1-5; 9 bases fit TRBD1. The CDR3 runs 13 residues. From germline, CDR1 is SNHLY and CDR2 FYNNEI. V shed 6 bases, J shed 7 bases, and the junction held 4 bases outside the gene matches. CDR3 in amino acids: CASSADRGQPQHF. The CDR3 DNA sequence: TGTGCCAGCAGCGCTGACAGGGGGCAGCCCCAGCATTTT.

This chain uses TRBV18 with TRBJ1-3; possible D gene TRBD1, 5 bases. CDR1 is KGHSH, CDR2 LQKENI, per germline. The length of the CDR3 is 15 residues. V dropped 3 bases and J dropped 1 base, with 10 bases sitting between them. For the CDR3, the DNA is TGTGCCAGCTCACCGCAACAGGAATCTGGAAACACCATATATTTT. This gives the protein CASSPQQESGNTIYF.

This clone was picked up one time. The chain has TRBV12-5 and TRBJ2-1; 12 nucleotides align to TRBD2. This CDR3 has 15 residues. The germline V gene has CDR1 LGHNT and CDR2 FRNRAP. The V segment lost 5 bases and the J segment 4 bases; nucleotides outside the gene matches: 3. CDR3 nucleotide sequence: TGTGCTAGTGGTCCCGGGACTAGCGGGTACAATGAGCAGTTCTTC. Its protein product is CASGPGTSGYNEQFF.